The rows below give T cell receptor beta chains drawn from one sample of a study of regulatory T cells in long-lasting Graves disease. Using its own MiXCR run on the multiplex PCR reads, TCRdb lists one record per CDR3 protein. This table holds 300,000 to 400,000 distinct CDR3 sequences, 16% found once. The data also belong to a second study, concerning T cells in Graves' hyperthyroidism and ophthalmopathy.

Here the sequenced sample was peripheral blood mononuclear cells (PBMCs), taken at new diagnosis, from a patient treated with antithyroid drugs. The receptors were gathered from a man aged 35 to 55 with Graves disease. CDR3s include the opening cysteine and the closing phenylalanine or tryptophan. A D gene is named only where the DNA matches it firmly. A row's size may be missing; if present it is once, few, many or a size class.

j_call d_call cdr3_length clone_size v_call cdr3_aa cdr3_nt
TRBJ1-2 TRBD1 16 . TRBV7-2 CASSPDRESSLYGYTF TGTGCCAGCAGCCCGGACAGGGAATCGTCCCTCTATGGCTACACCTTC
TRBJ1-1 . 16 few TRBV6-2/TRBV6-3 CASSYSGRVLVTEAFF TGTGCCAGCAGTTACTCGGGCAGAGTGCTAGTCACTGAAGCTTTCTTT
TRBJ2-5 TRBD1 18 many TRBV24-1 CATSDPWNRGQGQETQYF TGTGCCACCAGTGACCCATGGAACAGGGGGCAGGGGCAAGAGACCCAGTACTTC
TRBJ2-7 . 15 many TRBV6-9 CASSYSGGGSYEQYF TGTGCCAGCAGTTACTCAGGAGGGGGGTCCTACGAGCAGTACTTC
TRBJ1-5 . 14 many TRBV12-3/TRBV12-4 CASSPRGGGQPQHF TGTGCCAGCAGTCCTCGCGGGGGAGGGCAGCCCCAGCATTTT
TRBJ2-2 . 16 many TRBV28 CASSFPTGRGTGELFF TGTGCCAGCAGTTTTCCAACAGGGCGCGGCACCGGGGAGCTGTTTTTT
TRBJ2-3 . 13 many TRBV20-1 CSARTGTPDTQYF TGCAGTGCTCGTACAGGAACCCCAGATACGCAGTATTTT
TRBJ2-4 . 11 many TRBV28 CASSLLSHQYF TGTGCCAGCAGTTTATTGTCCCATCAGTACTTC
TRBJ1-3 TRBD1 18 once TRBV10-3 CAISDTTTGGPGGNTIYF TGTGCCATCAGTGACACAACGACAGGGGGCCCCGGAGGAAACACCATATATTTT
TRBJ2-2 . 15 once TRBV28 CASSLDLSNTGELFF TGTGCCAGCAGTTTGGACCTCTCGAACACCGGGGAGCTGTTTTTT
TRBJ2-1 . 14 few TRBV4-3 CASSQEIRAYEQFF TGCGCCAGCAGCCAAGAGATAAGGGCGTATGAGCAGTTCTTC
TRBJ2-3 . 15 many TRBV20-1 CSAFPPGVHTDTQYF TGCAGTGCTTTTCCACCGGGAGTCCACACAGATACGCAGTATTTT
TRBJ2-1 . 10 many TRBV12-5 CASAPGEQFF TGTGCTAGTGCCCCCGGCGAGCAGTTCTTC
TRBJ2-2 TRBD1 14 . TRBV29-1 CSVLGTGRTGELFF TGCAGCGTTCTTGGGACAGGGCGGACCGGGGAGCTGTTTTTT
TRBJ1-2 . 13 many TRBV20-1 CSAQPYQNYGYTF TGCAGTGCTCAGCCCTACCAGAACTATGGCTACACCTTC
TRBJ1-1 . 13 many TRBV3-1 CASSPRLNTEAFF TGTGCCAGCAGCCCCCGGCTGAACACTGAAGCTTTCTTT
TRBJ2-1 . 11 many TRBV28 CASSLRNEQFF TGTGCCAGCAGCCTCCGCAATGAGCAGTTCTTC
TRBJ2-1 . 13 many TRBV29-1 CSVHKLVLAEQFF TGCAGCGTTCATAAGCTAGTATTGGCTGAGCAGTTCTTC
TRBJ2-7 . 11 . TRBV20-1 CSANNYYEQYF TGCAGTGCTAATAATTATTACGAGCAGTACTTC
TRBJ2-5 . 14 many TRBV7-9 CASSSEGGSETQYF TGTGCCAGCAGCTCGGAGGGGGGTTCGGAGACCCAGTACTTC
TRBJ2-5 TRBD2 16 . TRBV7-2 CASSLWSSGGQETQYF TGTGCCAGCAGCTTATGGTCCAGCGGGGGACAAGAGACCCAGTACTTC
TRBJ2-4 . 14 many TRBV2 CASSETGAKNIQYF TGTGCCAGCAGTGAAACGGGGGCCAAAAACATTCAGTACTTC
TRBJ2-6 . 16 many TRBV7-2 CASSPWVGAGANVLTF TGTGCCAGCAGCCCGTGGGTGGGGGCTGGGGCCAACGTCCTGACTTTC
TRBJ2-1 . 12 . TRBV6-1 CASQTRNNEQFF TGTGCCAGCCAGACTAGAAACAATGAGCAGTTCTTC
TRBJ1-4 . 18 few TRBV28 CASSKGSPGGPNNEKLFF TGTGCCAGCAGCAAAGGAAGTCCTGGAGGGCCAAATAATGAAAAACTGTTTTTT
TRBJ2-5 TRBD1 14 few TRBV6-5 CASSYAGGVKTQYF TGTGCCAGCAGCTACGCAGGGGGCGTAAAGACCCAGTACTTC
TRBJ2-1 TRBD1 15 few TRBV20-1 CSASGPGQLFNEQFF TGCAGTGCTAGTGGACCGGGACAGTTATTCAATGAGCAGTTCTTC
TRBJ2-7 . 13 many TRBV27 CASSSGGDYEQYF TGTGCCAGCAGTTCGGGCGGGGACTACGAGCAGTACTTC
TRBJ2-3 . 15 many TRBV2 CASSRRVASTDTQYF TGTGCCAGCAGCAGGCGGGTGGCTAGCACAGATACGCAGTATTTT
TRBJ1-2 TRBD1 14 . TRBV27 CASGTYRGRNGYTF TGTGCCAGCGGAACGTACAGGGGCCGCAATGGCTACACCTTC
TRBJ2-1 TRBD2 14 many TRBV20-1 CSADRLAGHNEQFF TGCAGTGCGGACCGACTAGCGGGGCACAATGAGCAGTTCTTC
TRBJ2-5 TRBD1 17 . TRBV5-1 CASSLAKGQGARETQYF TGCGCCAGCAGCTTGGCCAAGGGTCAGGGGGCGCGAGAGACCCAGTACTTC
TRBJ2-1 . 14 . TRBV19 CASSIVGAYNEQFF TGTGCCAGTAGTATCGTGGGGGCCTACAATGAGCAGTTCTTC
TRBJ2-3 . 15 many TRBV5-1 CASSLEGIGTDTQYF TGCGCCAGCAGCTTGGAAGGGATTGGGACAGATACGCAGTATTTT
TRBJ2-2 . 13 . TRBV5-1 CASSFQAAGELFF TGCGCCAGCAGCTTTCAAGCTGCCGGGGAGCTGTTTTTT
TRBJ2-3 TRBD2 15 few TRBV6-4 CASSAGGAGTDTQYF TGTGCCAGCAGTGCCGGGGGGGCCGGAACAGATACGCAGTATTTT
TRBJ2-5 . 14 few TRBV5-1 CASSSDGTGQTQYF TGCGCCAGCAGCTCGGACGGGACCGGGCAGACCCAGTACTTC
TRBJ1-6 . 15 many TRBV5-1 CASSHREGGGSPLHF TGCGCCAGCAGCCATAGGGAAGGAGGAGGATCACCCCTCCACTTT
TRBJ1-1 TRBD1 16 many TRBV2 CASSDGAGTGNTEAFF TGTGCCAGCAGTGATGGGGCCGGGACAGGGAACACTGAAGCTTTCTTT
TRBJ1-1 TRBD1 14 . TRBV11-2 CASSETGGNTEAFF TGTGCCAGCAGCGAAACAGGGGGGAACACTGAAGCTTTCTTT
TRBJ1-6 TRBD1 18 . TRBV9 CASSRLGDRVGNNSPLHF TGTGCCAGCAGTAGACTGGGAGACAGGGTCGGCAATAATTCACCCCTCCACTTT
TRBJ2-1 . 17 many TRBV7-8 CASSNKPGTGDYNEQFF TGTGCCAGCAGCAACAAACCCGGGACGGGGGATTACAATGAGCAGTTCTTC
TRBJ1-1 . 15 . TRBV20-1 CSASGAGFMNTEAFF TGCAGTGCTAGCGGGGCAGGGTTCATGAACACTGAAGCTTTCTTT
TRBJ2-7 TRBD2 14 few TRBV27 CATTAAGVAHEQYF TGTGCCACCACAGCAGCGGGGGTGGCCCACGAGCAGTACTTC
TRBJ2-3 . 17 few TRBV6-5 CASSYLGTPGRTDTQYF TGTGCCAGCAGTTACTTGGGGACCCCGGGGCGGACAGATACGCAGTATTTT
TRBJ2-1 TRBD2 16 few TRBV6-1 CASKLLAGGPEGEQFF TGTGCCAGCAAACTTTTAGCGGGGGGACCCGAGGGTGAGCAGTTCTTC
TRBJ1-1 . 13 many TRBV20-1 CSAIGGPATEAFF TGCAGTGCTATTGGGGGGCCGGCCACTGAAGCTTTCTTT
TRBJ1-1 . 12 many TRBV30 CAWSVWDGEAFF TGTGCCTGGAGTGTTTGGGACGGTGAAGCTTTCTTT
TRBJ2-7 TRBD1 16 many TRBV18 CASSPTHGTGAYEQYF TGTGCCAGCTCACCAACCCATGGAACAGGGGCCTACGAGCAGTACTTC